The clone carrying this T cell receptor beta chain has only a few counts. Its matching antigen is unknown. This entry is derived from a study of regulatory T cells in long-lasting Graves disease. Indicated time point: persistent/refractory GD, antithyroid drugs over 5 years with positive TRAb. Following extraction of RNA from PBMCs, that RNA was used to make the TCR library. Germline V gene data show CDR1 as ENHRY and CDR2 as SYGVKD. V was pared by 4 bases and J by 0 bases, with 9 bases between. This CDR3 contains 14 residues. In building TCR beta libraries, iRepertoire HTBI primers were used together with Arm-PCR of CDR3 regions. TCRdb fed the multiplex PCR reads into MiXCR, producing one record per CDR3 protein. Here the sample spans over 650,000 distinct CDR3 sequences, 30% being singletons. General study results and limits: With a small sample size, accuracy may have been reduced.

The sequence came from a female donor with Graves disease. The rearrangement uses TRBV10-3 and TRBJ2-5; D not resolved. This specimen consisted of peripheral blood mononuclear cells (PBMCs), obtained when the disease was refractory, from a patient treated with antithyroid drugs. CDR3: CAISARPYQETQYF. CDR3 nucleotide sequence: TGTGCCATCAGTGCCCGACCATACCAAGAGACCCAGTACTTC.